Below, one T cell receptor beta chain is given with its context. Trimming at V came to 5 bases and at J to 5 bases, leaving 3 bases not matched to a gene. The CDR3 covers 15 residues. Germline V gene sequence: CDR1 SGHVS, CDR2 FNYEAQ. Libraries were prepared by immunoSEQ multiplex PCR; TCRdb keeps only in-frame clonotypes and omits some of them. The sample contains about 390,000 clones, around nine tenths of which appear only once. The data were obtained in a study of blood T cell repertoires in COVID-19. This chain uses TRBV7-6 with TRBJ2-2, with 12 bases matching TRBD2. This TCR derives from a woman between 50 and 59 years old who had recovered from COVID-19. The sequenced sample was PBMCs or T cells enriched from blood (not recorded which). The CDR3 loop reads CASSLLAGGTGELFF. The CDR3 bases are TGTGCCAGCAGCCTCCTAGCGGGGGGGACCGGGGAGCTGTTTTTT.